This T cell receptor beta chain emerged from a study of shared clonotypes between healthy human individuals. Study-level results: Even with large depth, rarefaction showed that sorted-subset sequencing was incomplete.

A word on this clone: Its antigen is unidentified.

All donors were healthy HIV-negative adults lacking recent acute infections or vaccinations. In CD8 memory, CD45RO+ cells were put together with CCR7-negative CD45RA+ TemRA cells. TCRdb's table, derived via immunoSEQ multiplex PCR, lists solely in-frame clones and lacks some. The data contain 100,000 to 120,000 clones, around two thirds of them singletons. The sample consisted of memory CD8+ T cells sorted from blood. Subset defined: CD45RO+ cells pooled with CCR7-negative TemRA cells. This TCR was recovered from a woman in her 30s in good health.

For the CDR3, the DNA is TGTGCCAGCAGCCAATCGACTAGCGGGAGTCCCAGCGAGCAGTACTTC. As protein: CASSQSTSGSPSEQYF. The V gene is TRBV4-2, the J gene TRBJ2-7; 12 bases are a match to TRBD2. The trim removed 2 bases at V and 6 bases at J, leaving 8 bases unmatched. The CDR3 sequence is 16 residues long. In germline, CDR1 is LGHNA, CDR2 YNFKEQ.